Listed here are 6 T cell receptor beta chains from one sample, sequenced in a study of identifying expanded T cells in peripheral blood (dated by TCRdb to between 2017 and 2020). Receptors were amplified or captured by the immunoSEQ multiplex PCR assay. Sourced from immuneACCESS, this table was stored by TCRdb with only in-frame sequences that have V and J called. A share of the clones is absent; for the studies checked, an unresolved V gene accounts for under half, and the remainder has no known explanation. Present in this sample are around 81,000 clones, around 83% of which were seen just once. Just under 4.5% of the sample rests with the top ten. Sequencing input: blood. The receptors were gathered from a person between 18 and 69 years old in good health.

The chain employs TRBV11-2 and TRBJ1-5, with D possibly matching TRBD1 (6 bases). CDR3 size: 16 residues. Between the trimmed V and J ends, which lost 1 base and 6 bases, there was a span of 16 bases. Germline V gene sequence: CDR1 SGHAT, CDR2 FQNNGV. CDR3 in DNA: TGTGCCAGCAGCTTAGGGCAGGGGATGGGTGGTCAGCCCCAGCATTTT. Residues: CASSLGQGMGGQPQHF.

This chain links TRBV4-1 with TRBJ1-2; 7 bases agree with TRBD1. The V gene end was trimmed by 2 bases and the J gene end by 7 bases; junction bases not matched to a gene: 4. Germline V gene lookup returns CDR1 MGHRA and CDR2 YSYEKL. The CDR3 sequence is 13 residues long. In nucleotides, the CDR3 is TGCGCCAGCAGCCAAACAGGGGTAGGTGGCTACACCTTC. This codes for CASSQTGVGGYTF.

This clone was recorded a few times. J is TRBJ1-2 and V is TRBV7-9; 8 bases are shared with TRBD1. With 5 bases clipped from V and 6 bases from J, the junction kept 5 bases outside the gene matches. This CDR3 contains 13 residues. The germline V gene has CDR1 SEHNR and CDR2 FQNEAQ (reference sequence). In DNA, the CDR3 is TGTGCCAGCAGCACCCGGACAGGGAATGGCTACACCTTC. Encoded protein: CASSTRTGNGYTF.

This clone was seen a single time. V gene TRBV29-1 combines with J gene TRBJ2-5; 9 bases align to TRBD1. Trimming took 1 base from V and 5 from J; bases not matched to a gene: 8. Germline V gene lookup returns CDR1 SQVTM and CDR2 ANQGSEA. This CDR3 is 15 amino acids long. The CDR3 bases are TGCAGCGTTGAAGGGTCGGACAGGGGACGGGAGACCCAGTACTTC. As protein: CSVEGSDRGRETQYF.

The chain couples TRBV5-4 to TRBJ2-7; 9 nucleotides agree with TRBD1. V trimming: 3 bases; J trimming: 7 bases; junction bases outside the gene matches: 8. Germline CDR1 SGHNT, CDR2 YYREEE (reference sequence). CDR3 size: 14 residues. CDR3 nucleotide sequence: TGTGCCAGCAGCTCGACAGGGGGACCTACGGAGCAGTACTTC. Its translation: CASSSTGGPTEQYF. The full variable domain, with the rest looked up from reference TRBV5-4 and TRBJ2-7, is ETGVTQSPTHLIKTRGQQVTLRCSSQSGHNTVSWYQQALGQGPQFIFQYYREEENGRGNFPPRFSGLQFPNYSSELNVNALELDDSALYLCASSSTGGPTEQYFGPGTRLTVT.

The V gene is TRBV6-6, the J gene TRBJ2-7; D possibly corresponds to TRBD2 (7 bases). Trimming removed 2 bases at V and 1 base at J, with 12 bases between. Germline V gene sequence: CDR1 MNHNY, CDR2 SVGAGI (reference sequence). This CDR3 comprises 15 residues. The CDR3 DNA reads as TGTGCCAGCAGTTACCTGGCGGGGGCTTCCTACGAGCAGTACTTC. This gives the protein CASSYLAGASYEQYF.